These 27 T cell receptor beta chains came from one sample sequenced in a study of cytomegalovirus exposure and HLA in healthy donors (dated by TCRdb to about 2017). Library construction relied on the immunoSEQ multiplex PCR assay. For the multiplex PCR, a mixture combining 60 forward primers for TCR Vbeta segments and 13 reverse primers for TCR Jbeta segments was used. TCRdb's version of the immuneACCESS table is confined to in-frame rearrangements and falls short of the full clone set. An unresolved V gene accounts for under half of the shortfall where checked; the remainder is of unknown origin. The table for this sample lists around 130,000 clones; approximately 80% of them were counted only once. Jointly, the top ten make up around 1.2% of the sample. The sample taken for sequencing was PBMCs. Source of these receptors: a man aged 45-65 years in good health and CMV-seronegative.

The chain carries TRBV25-1 and TRBJ2-5; 7 positions match TRBD2. The CDR3 consists of 14 residues. Losses at the gene ends were 5 bases for V and 2 bases for J; bases not matched to a gene: 5. Germline values: CDR1 MGHDK, CDR2 SYGVNS. The CDR3 here is CASSSSGAQETQYF. CDR3 sequence (DNA): TGTGCCAGCAGTTCCAGCGGGGCTCAAGAGACCCAGTACTTC.

V and J are TRBV7-9 and TRBJ1-4; 7 bases match TRBD1. Losses at the gene ends were 5 bases for V and 5 bases for J; bases not matched to a gene: 8. From germline, CDR1 is SEHNR and CDR2 FQNEAQ (reference sequence). This CDR3 has 15 residues. The CDR3 reads CASSARQGSNEKLFF. The CDR3 region has the DNA TGTGCCAGCAGCGCACGACAGGGAAGCAATGAAAAACTGTTTTTT.

The chain recombines TRBV5-1 with TRBJ2-2, with D maybe TRBD1 (5 bases). The CDR3 is 14 residues long. V lost 4 bases and J lost 1, with 8 bases in between. Germline CDR1 SGHRS, CDR2 YFSETQ. CDR3 bases: TGCGCCAGCAGCGCCGACAGGAACACCGGGGAGCTGTTTTTT. Translation gives CASSADRNTGELFF.

The V and J genes are TRBV5-1 and TRBJ2-1; D ambiguous. The CDR3 consists of 13 residues. The germline V gene has CDR1 SGHRS and CDR2 YFSETQ. V was shortened by 1 base and J by 8 bases, with 10 bases between the two germline ends. The CDR3 sequence: CASSLNFGYEQFF. Written as DNA, the CDR3 is TGCGCCAGCAGCTTGAATTTTGGCTATGAGCAGTTCTTC.

This clone showed up just once. The CDR3 DNA reads TGTGCCAGCAGCTTAGGACCCGGCGTAGTCGGGAAATCGCATAATGAGCAGTTCTTC. Translated, it gives CASSLGPGVVGKSHNEQFF. The chain has TRBV7-2 and TRBJ2-1; a weak D match, TRBD2 (5 bases). This CDR3 region has 19 residues. Germline lookup yields CDR1 SGHTA and CDR2 FQGNSA. The ends were cut back, 1 base at V and 7 bases at J, with 26 bases in the middle.

This rearrangement joins TRBV4-1 to TRBJ1-4; 9 positions agree with TRBD1. This CDR3 has 15 amino acids. J lost 7 bases, V lost 5 bases, and 8 bases had no gene match. Germline CDR1 reads MGHRA; CDR2 reads YSYEKL. CDR3 loop: CASSVPDRGIEKLFF. CDR3 DNA: TGCGCCAGCAGCGTCCCGGACAGGGGAATTGAAAAACTGTTTTTT.

The chain carries TRBV7-2 and TRBJ2-5; D perhaps matches TRBD1 (5 bases). The CDR3 consists of 14 residues. Trimming removed 5 bases from V and 5 bases from J, with 15 bases in between. Germline V gives CDR1 SGHTA, CDR2 FQGNSA. CDR3 in amino acids: CASSGEGRGETQYF. CDR3 DNA sequence: TGTGCCAGCAGCGGGGAAGGAAGGGGCGAGACCCAGTACTTC.

This rearrangement joins TRBV6-6 to TRBJ2-2; the D gene is possibly TRBD1 (6 bases). The CDR3 runs to 13 residues. Germline V gene data show CDR1 as MNHNY and CDR2 as SVGAGI (reference sequence). V lost 6 bases and J lost 4, with 9 bases in between. Here the CDR3 reads CASSPDSTGELFF. In nucleotides, the CDR3 is TGTGCCAGCAGCCCGGACAGCACCGGGGAGCTGTTTTTT.

J is TRBJ1-2 and V is TRBV7-9; D uncertain. Germline V gene lookup returns CDR1 SEHNR and CDR2 FQNEAQ (reference sequence). Between the trimmed V and J ends, which lost 1 base and 8 bases, there was a span of 14 bases. The CDR3 consists of 14 residues. The CDR3 protein is CASSLETVTKGYTF. CDR3 bases: TGTGCCAGCAGCTTAGAAACGGTAACGAAGGGCTACACCTTC.

The rearrangement links TRBV5-4 to TRBJ2-5, with 11 bases aligning to TRBD1. The CDR3 is 15 amino acids. Looked up from germline, CDR1 is SGHNT and CDR2 is YYREEE (reference sequence). V gave up 4 bases and J gave up 4 bases; unmatched junction bases: 6. The DNA of the CDR3 is TGTGCCAGCAGCATCGGACAGGGGGCTGTAGAGACCCAGTACTTC. As protein: CASSIGQGAVETQYF.

V and J are TRBV6-9 and TRBJ1-2, with 8 positions matching TRBD1. Per germline, CDR1 MNHGY and CDR2 SVAAGI. The CDR3 runs to 15 residues. The ends lost 0 bases at V and 4 bases at J; junction bases unmatched: 4. CDR3 DNA sequence: TGTGCCAGCAGTTATTCGGGACAGGTCGCCTATGGCTACACCTTC. This codes for CASSYSGQVAYGYTF.

This clone turned up a few times. V is TRBV28 and J is TRBJ1-2; 10 nucleotides match TRBD1. The CDR3 contains 13 residues. Germline V gives CDR1 MDHEN, CDR2 SYDVKM. Germline trimming cut 8 bases from V and 7 bases from J; bases unmatched to any gene: 7. The CDR3 region has the DNA TGTGCCAGCCGCACCGGGACAGGGGCTGGCTACACCTTC. This codes for CASRTGTGAGYTF.

This chain links TRBV5-1 with TRBJ2-3, with TRBD1 matching 9 bases. V trimming: 3 bases; J trimming: 3 bases; junction bases outside the gene matches: 8. CDR3 length: 16 amino acids. Germline V CDR1 and CDR2: SGHRS, YFSETQ. As DNA, the CDR3 is TGCGCCAGCAGCTCACAGGACAGGGGAGGAACAGATACGCAGTATTTT. Translating it yields CASSSQDRGGTDTQYF.

This clone has only a few counts. The chain employs TRBV5-6 and TRBJ1-1; TRBD1 might be the D (5 bases). Germline V CDR1 and CDR2: SGHDT, YYEEEE. Trimming cost V 4 bases and J 0 bases, with 7 bases left between them. This CDR3 contains 13 residues. The CDR3 is CASSTRVNTEAFF. The CDR3 nucleotides read TGTGCCAGCAGCACCAGGGTGAACACTGAAGCTTTCTTT.

The chain combines TRBV9 with TRBJ2-1, with TRBD1 identical over 9 bases. The germline gives CDR1 SGDLS, CDR2 YYNGEE. Germline trimming cut 0 bases from V and 0 bases from J; bases unmatched to any gene: 4. The CDR3 loop spans 17 amino acids. The CDR3 is CASSVVTGGSSYNEQFF. The CDR3, as DNA: TGTGCCAGCAGCGTAGTGACAGGGGGGAGCTCCTACAATGAGCAGTTCTTC.

This clone was seen once. The gene calls are TRBV10-2 and TRBJ2-5; TRBD1 matches at 9 bases. J gave up 2 bases and V 7 bases, and 20 bases lay outside the gene matches. Germline V gene sequence: CDR1 WSHSY, CDR2 SAAADI. The CDR3 totals 19 residues. Written as DNA, the CDR3 is TGCGCCAGCATCCTCCACCTGGGTCTTTCGACAGGGGGTCAAGAGACCCAGTACTTC. Protein sequence: CASILHLGLSTGGQETQYF.

This clone has only a few counts. The chain combines TRBV29-1 with TRBJ1-1, with TRBD1 matching over 7 bases. The CDR3 covers 12 residues. Germline-derived CDR1 and CDR2 are SQVTM and ANQGSEA. V was clipped by 8 bases and J by 2 bases; unmatched bases: 5. The CDR3 DNA follows: TGCAGCTCCCGACAGGGTAACACTGAAGCTTTCTTT. Amino acid sequence: CSSRQGNTEAFF.

This clone showed up just once. The V and J genes are TRBV19 and TRBJ2-1, with TRBD2 matching over 8 bases. Germline V gives CDR1 LNHDA, CDR2 SQIVND (reference sequence). The CDR3 runs to 13 residues. The J segment lost 4 bases and the V segment lost 7 bases, leaving 3 bases of the junction unmatched. The CDR3 region has the DNA TGTGCCAGTAACCGGGGGGGATACAATGAGCAGTTCTTC. Amino acid sequence: CASNRGGYNEQFF.

This rearrangement joins TRBV30 to TRBJ2-5, with 7 bases that match TRBD1. Germline trimming cut 4 bases from V and 4 bases from J; bases unmatched to any gene: 3. This CDR3 has 12 residues. Germline V lookup: CDR1 GTSNPN, CDR2 SVGIG (reference sequence). The CDR3 sequence: CAWNQGVETQYF. The CDR3 DNA follows: TGTGCCTGGAATCAGGGGGTAGAGACCCAGTACTTC.

CDR3 amino acids: CASSPPTRTTNYGYTF. Written as DNA, the CDR3 is TGTGCCAGCTCACCCCCAACTAGGACTACAAACTATGGCTACACCTTC. This rearrangement joins TRBV18 to TRBJ1-2; the D is unclear. CDR3 size: 16 residues. V was shortened by 3 bases and J by 2 bases, with 16 bases between the two germline ends. The germline gives CDR1 KGHSH, CDR2 LQKENI.

This clone was counted between two and nine times. The chain uses TRBV28 and TRBJ1-4; D is uncertain. Trimming shortened V by 5 bases and J by 2 bases, and 9 bases separated the two germline ends. CDR1 MDHEN and CDR2 SYDVKM come from the germline V gene. The CDR3 is made up of 14 amino acids. The CDR3, as DNA: TGTGCCAGCAGTCCCGTATCCACTAATGAAAAACTGTTTTTT. The encoded protein is CASSPVSTNEKLFF.

The rearrangement links TRBV5-4 to TRBJ2-5, with 9 bases fitting TRBD1. Germline CDR1 and CDR2: SGHNT and YYREEE (reference sequence). The CDR3 is 18 residues long. Losses at the gene ends were 1 base for V and 4 bases for J; bases not matched to a gene: 14. CDR3 nucleotides: TGTGCCAGCAGCTTGCCCCCGGGACAGGGAAAAGATGGAGAGACCCAGTACTTC. Protein sequence: CASSLPPGQGKDGETQYF.

A single count supports this clone. The chain carries TRBV6-5 and TRBJ2-6; a possible D gene is TRBD2 (6 bases). Germline V lookup: CDR1 MNHEY, CDR2 SVGAGI. Trimming took 7 bases from V and 1 from J, leaving 11 bases between them. The CDR3 has 15 amino acids. CDR3 nucleotides: TGTGCCAGCACCAACGGGGGTTCTGGGGCCAACGTCCTGACTTTC. Protein: CASTNGGSGANVLTF.

The V gene is TRBV15, the J gene TRBJ2-3, with a tentative D call TRBD2 (5 bases). Germline V gene lookup returns CDR1 LNHNV and CDR2 YYDKDF (reference sequence). The CDR3 is 19 amino acids. Trimming removed 0 bases from V and 4 bases from J, with 23 bases in between. The CDR3 DNA reads as TGTGCCACCAGCAGAGATCTCGAGCCCAGCCTGTTGCGGGCAGATACGCAGTATTTT. Translating it yields CATSRDLEPSLLRADTQYF.

This clone has only one observation. The chain links TRBV2 to TRBJ2-5, with TRBD2 matching over 13 bases. From germline, CDR1 is SNHLY and CDR2 FYNNEI. This CDR3 region has 15 residues. The V and J ends lost 5 bases and 4 bases, in that order; junction bases with no gene match: 4. The CDR3 sequence is CASSRTSGSRETQYF. The CDR3, as DNA: TGTGCCAGCAGTCGGACTAGCGGGAGCCGAGAGACCCAGTACTTC.

The chain employs TRBV6-5 and TRBJ1-1; D ambiguous. Germline-derived CDR1 and CDR2 are MNHEY and SVGAGI. The CDR3 spans 12 residues. V lost 2 bases to trimming and J lost 7 bases, with 8 bases between them. CDR3 sequence reads: CASSYPRGEAFF. Here the CDR3 DNA reads TGTGCCAGCAGTTACCCTCGGGGTGAAGCTTTCTTT.

The gene calls are TRBV6-5 and TRBJ2-7; D is unclear. The germline V gene encodes CDR1 MNHEY and CDR2 SVGAGI. Trimming took 4 bases from V and 5 from J, leaving 6 bases between them. This CDR3 comprises 11 residues. The CDR3 DNA reads TGTGCCAGCAGTTCCCAGAACGAGCAGTACTTC. Translation: CASSSQNEQYF.